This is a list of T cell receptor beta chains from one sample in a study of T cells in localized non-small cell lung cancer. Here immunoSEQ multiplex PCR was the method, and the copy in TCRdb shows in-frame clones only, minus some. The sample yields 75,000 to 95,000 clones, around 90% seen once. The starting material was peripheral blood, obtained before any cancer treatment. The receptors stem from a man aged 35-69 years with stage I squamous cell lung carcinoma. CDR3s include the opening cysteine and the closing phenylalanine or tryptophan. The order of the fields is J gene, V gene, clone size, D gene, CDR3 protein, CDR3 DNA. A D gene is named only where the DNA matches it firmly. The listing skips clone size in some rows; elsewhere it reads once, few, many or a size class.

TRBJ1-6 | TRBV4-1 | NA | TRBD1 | CASSQAGPGGYSPLHF | TGCGCCAGCAGCCAAGCTGGCCCAGGGGGCTATTCACCCCTCCACTTT
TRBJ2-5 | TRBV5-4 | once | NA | CASSLGAGAGETQYF | TGTGCCAGCAGCTTGGGGGCAGGGGCAGGAGAGACCCAGTACTTC
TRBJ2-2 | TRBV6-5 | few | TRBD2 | CASSSYSGGNTGELFF | TGTGCCAGCAGTTCCTATAGCGGGGGGAACACCGGGGAGCTGTTTTTT
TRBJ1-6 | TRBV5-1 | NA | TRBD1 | CASREGLGQKNSPLHF | TGCGCCAGCAGGGAGGGTTTGGGACAGAAAAATTCACCCCTCCACTTT
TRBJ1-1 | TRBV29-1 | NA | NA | CSAHRTAQNTEAFF | TGCAGCGCACACAGGACAGCTCAGAACACTGAAGCTTTCTTT
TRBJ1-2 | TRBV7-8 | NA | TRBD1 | CASSFGRGRSGYTF | TGTGCCAGCAGCTTTGGTAGGGGGCGAAGTGGCTACACCTTC
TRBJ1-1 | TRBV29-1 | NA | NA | CSARANLQTEAFF | TGCAGCGCCCGGGCCAATCTTCAGACTGAAGCTTTCTTT
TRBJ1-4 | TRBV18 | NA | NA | CASSPVRGDEKLFF | TGTGCCAGCTCACCGGTCAGGGGAGATGAAAAACTGTTTTTT
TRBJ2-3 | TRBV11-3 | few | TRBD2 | CASSRAGGQDTQYF | TGTGCCAGCAGCCGAGCGGGGGGGCAAGATACGCAGTATTTT
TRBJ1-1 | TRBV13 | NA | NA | CASSLSGGRYKMNTEAFF | TGTGCCAGCAGCTTATCGGGGGGCCGTTACAAAATGAACACTGAAGCTTTCTTT
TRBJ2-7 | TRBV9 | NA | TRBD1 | CASSPTGGATSYEQYF | TGTGCCAGCAGCCCGACAGGGGGAGCGACCTCCTACGAGCAGTACTTC
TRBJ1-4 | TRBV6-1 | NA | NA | CASSERGLNEKLFF | TGTGCCAGCAGTGAGAGGGGTCTGAATGAAAAACTGTTTTTT
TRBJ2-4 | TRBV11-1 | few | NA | CASSLPQGNIQYF | TGTGCCAGCAGCTTACCTCAGGGAAACATTCAGTACTTC
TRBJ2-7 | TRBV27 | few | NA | CASSSRGPYEQYF | TGTGCCAGCAGTTCTCGGGGCCCCTACGAGCAGTACTTC
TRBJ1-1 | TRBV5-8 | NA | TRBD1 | CASSNRGRSTEAFF | TGTGCCAGCAGCAACAGGGGGCGAAGCACTGAAGCTTTCTTT
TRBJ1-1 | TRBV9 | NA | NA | CASSAGTSNTEAFF | TGTGCCAGCAGCGCCGGGACGAGCAACACTGAAGCTTTCTTT
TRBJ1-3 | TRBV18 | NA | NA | CASSPGGPAGNTIYF | TGTGCCAGCTCACCAGGGGGTCCAGCAGGAAACACCATATATTTT
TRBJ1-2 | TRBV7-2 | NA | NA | CASSLEAGNNYGYTF | TGTGCCAGCAGCTTAGAGGCAGGGAATAACTATGGCTACACCTTC
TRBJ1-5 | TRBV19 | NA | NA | CASLGTSDGYSNQPQHF | TGTGCCAGTTTAGGGACCTCCGACGGCTATAGCAATCAGCCCCAGCATTTT
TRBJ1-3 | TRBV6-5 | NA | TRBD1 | CASSRSGQGGYTIYF | TGTGCCAGCAGTCGGTCGGGACAGGGCGGGTACACCATATATTTT
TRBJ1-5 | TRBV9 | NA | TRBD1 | CASSAETGDGNQPQHF | TGTGCCAGCAGCGCAGAGACAGGGGATGGCAATCAGCCCCAGCATTTT
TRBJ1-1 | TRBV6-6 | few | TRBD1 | CASSSMDRGDTEAFF | TGTGCCAGCAGTTCTATGGACAGGGGCGACACTGAAGCTTTCTTT
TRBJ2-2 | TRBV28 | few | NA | CASSKSQGQLFF | TGTGCCAGCAGCAAATCGCAGGGGCAGCTGTTTTTT
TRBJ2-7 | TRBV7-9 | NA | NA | CASSLGATSEEYF | TGTGCCAGCAGCTTAGGGGCGACAAGTGAGGAGTACTTC
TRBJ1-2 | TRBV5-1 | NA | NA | CASSFPGNSYGYTF | TGCGCCAGCAGCTTCCCAGGGAACAGCTATGGCTACACCTTC
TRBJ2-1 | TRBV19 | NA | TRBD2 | CASSLQGAGGQRDEQFF | TGTGCCAGTAGCCTCCAGGGAGCGGGGGGGCAAAGGGATGAGCAGTTCTTC
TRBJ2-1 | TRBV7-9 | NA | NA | CASSLVSSYNEQFF | TGTGCCAGCAGCTTAGTTAGCTCCTACAATGAGCAGTTCTTC
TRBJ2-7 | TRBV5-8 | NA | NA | CASSSYWDSYEQYF | TGTGCCAGCAGCTCGTACTGGGACTCCTACGAGCAGTACTTC
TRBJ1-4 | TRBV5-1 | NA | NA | CASSLGVRGGEKLFF | TGCGCCAGCAGCTTGGGGGTCAGGGGCGGTGAAAAACTGTTTTTT
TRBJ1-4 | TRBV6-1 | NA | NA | CASKGATNEKLFF | TGTGCCAGCAAAGGGGCAACTAATGAAAAACTGTTTTTT
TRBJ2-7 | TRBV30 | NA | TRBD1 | CACHTGGEQYF | TGTGCCTGCCATACAGGGGGCGAGCAGTACTTC
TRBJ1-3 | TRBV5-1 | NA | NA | CASSLGGLGNTIYF | TGCGCCAGCAGCTTGGGGGGTCTTGGAAACACCATATATTTT
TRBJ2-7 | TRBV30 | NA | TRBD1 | CAWARDSRFSEQYF | TGTGCCTGGGCTCGGGACAGTCGTTTCTCCGAGCAGTACTTC
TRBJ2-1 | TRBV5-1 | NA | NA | CASSDIEYGEQFF | TGCGCCAGCAGCGACATAGAGTACGGTGAGCAGTTCTTC
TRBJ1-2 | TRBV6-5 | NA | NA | CASRPPQGIPAGYTF | TGTGCCAGCAGGCCACCTCAGGGGATCCCTGCTGGCTACACCTTC
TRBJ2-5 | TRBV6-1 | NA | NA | CASSEVWGEGETQYF | TGTGCCAGCAGTGAAGTTTGGGGGGAAGGGGAGACCCAGTACTTC
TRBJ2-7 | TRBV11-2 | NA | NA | CASSLGPGGEQYF | TGTGCCAGCAGCTTGGGGCCAGGGGGGGAGCAGTACTTC
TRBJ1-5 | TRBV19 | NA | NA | CASTLEGRNQPQHF | TGTGCCAGTACCCTAGAGGGAAGGAATCAGCCCCAGCATTTT
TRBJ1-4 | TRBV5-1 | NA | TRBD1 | CASSFGGGKNEKLFF | TGCGCCAGCAGCTTTGGAGGGGGCAAGAATGAAAAACTGTTTTTT
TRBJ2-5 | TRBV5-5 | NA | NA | CASSYRTQETQYF | TGTGCCAGCAGTTACAGGACCCAAGAGACCCAGTACTTC
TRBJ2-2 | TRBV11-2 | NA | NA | CASSLWSGALINTGELFF | TGTGCCAGCAGCTTATGGTCGGGGGCCCTTATTAACACCGGGGAGCTGTTTTTT
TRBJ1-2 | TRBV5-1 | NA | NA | CASSFLPLAGNGYTF | TGCGCCAGCAGCTTCCTCCCGCTGGCGGGGAATGGCTACACCTTC
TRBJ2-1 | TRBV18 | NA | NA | CASSRKGDEQFF | TGTGCCAGCTCACGAAAGGGGGATGAGCAGTTCTTC
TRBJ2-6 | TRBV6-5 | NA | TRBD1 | CASSLTGAGANVLTF | TGTGCCAGCAGTTTGACAGGGGCTGGGGCCAACGTCCTGACTTTC
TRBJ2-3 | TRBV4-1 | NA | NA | CASSQVAHTGSWTDTQYF | TGCGCCAGCAGCCAAGTGGCCCATACAGGGTCGTGGACAGATACGCAGTATTTT
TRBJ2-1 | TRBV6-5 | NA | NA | CASSYLARGRYNEQFF | TGTGCCAGCAGTTACCTCGCCAGAGGCCGCTACAATGAGCAGTTCTTC
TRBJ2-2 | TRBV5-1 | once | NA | CASSLVGVTGTGELFF | TGCGCCAGCAGCTTGGTAGGCGTAACGGGCACCGGGGAGCTGTTTTTT
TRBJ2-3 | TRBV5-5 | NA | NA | CASSLGDLRTDTQYF | TGTGCCAGCAGCTTGGGGGACCTACGCACAGATACGCAGTATTTT
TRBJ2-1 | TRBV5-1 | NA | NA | CASSTPGSSYNEQFF | TGCGCCAGCAGCACGCCGGGAAGCTCCTACAATGAGCAGTTCTTC
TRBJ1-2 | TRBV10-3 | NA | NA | CAISPDSLGYTF | TGTGCCATCAGCCCGGACAGTCTTGGCTACACCTTC